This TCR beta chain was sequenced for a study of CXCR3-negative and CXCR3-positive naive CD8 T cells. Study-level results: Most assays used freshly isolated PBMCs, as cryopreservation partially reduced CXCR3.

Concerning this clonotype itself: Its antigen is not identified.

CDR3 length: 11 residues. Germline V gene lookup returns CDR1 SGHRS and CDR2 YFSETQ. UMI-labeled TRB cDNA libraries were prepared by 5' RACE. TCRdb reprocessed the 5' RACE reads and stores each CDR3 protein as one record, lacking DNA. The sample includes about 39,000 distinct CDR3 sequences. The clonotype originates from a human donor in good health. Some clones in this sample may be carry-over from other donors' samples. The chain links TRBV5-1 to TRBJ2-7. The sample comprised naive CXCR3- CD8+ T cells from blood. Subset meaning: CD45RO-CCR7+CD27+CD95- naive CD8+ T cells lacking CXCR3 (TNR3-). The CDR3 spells CASSAAYEQYF.